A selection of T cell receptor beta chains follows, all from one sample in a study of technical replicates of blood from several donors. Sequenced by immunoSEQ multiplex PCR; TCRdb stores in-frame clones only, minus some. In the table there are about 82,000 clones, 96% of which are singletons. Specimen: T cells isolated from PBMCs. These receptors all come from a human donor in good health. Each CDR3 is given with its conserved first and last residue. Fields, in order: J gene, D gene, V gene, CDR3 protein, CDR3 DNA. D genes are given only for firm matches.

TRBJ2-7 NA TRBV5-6 CASSLGGDWTYEQYF TGTGCCAGCAGCTTAGGCGGGGACTGGACCTACGAGCAGTACTTC
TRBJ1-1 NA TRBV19 CASSTGRDTEAFF TGTGCCAGTAGCACCGGGCGGGACACTGAAGCTTTCTTT
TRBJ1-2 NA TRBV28 CASSLPYYGYTF TGTGCCAGCAGTTTACCTTACTATGGCTACACCTTC
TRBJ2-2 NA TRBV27 CASRVGALNSGELFF TGTGCCAGCAGGGTTGGGGCCTTAAACTCCGGGGAGCTGTTTTTT
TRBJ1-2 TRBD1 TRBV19 CASSIDKDRGYGYTF TGTGCCAGTAGTATAGACAAAGACAGGGGCTATGGCTACACCTTC
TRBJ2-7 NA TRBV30 CAWSQAGHYEQYF TGTGCCTGGAGTCAAGCGGGCCACTACGAGCAGTACTTC
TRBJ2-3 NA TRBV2 CASTFPREKKYTDTQYF TGTGCCAGCACCTTTCCCCGGGAGAAGAAATACACAGATACGCAGTATTTT
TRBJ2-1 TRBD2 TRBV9 CASTPTSGGYNEQFF TGTGCCAGCACCCCGACTAGCGGGGGATACAATGAGCAGTTCTTC
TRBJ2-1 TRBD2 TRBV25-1 CASSRLAVDNEQFF TGTGCCAGCAGTAGACTAGCAGTTGACAATGAGCAGTTCTTC
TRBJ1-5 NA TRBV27 CASSWDNYQPQHF TGTGCCAGCAGTTGGGACAATTATCAGCCCCAGCATTTT
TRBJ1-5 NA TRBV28 CASMDSYYQPQHF TGTGCCAGCATGGACAGTTATTATCAGCCCCAGCATTTT
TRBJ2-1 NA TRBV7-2 CASSLSGAQGGEQFF TGTGCCAGCAGCTTAAGCGGGGCCCAAGGGGGGGAGCAGTTCTTC
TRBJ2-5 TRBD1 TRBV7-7 CASSPRTGGETQYF TGTGCTAGCAGCCCAAGGACAGGGGGAGAGACCCAGTACTTC
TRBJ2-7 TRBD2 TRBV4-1 CASSQGHGREYYEQYF TGCGCCAGCAGCCAGGGGCACGGGAGGGAGTACTACGAGCAGTACTTC
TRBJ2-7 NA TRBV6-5 CASSYKLAYSYEQYF TGTGCCAGCAGTTACAAGTTAGCATACTCCTACGAGCAGTACTTC
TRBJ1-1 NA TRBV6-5 CATRGGTEAFF TGTGCCACTAGGGGAGGCACTGAAGCTTTCTTT
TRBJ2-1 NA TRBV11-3 CASGPTSSYNEQFF TGTGCCAGCGGGCCGACGAGCTCCTACAATGAGCAGTTCTTC
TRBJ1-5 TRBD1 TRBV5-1 CASSSDRGQDQPQHF TGCGCCAGCAGCTCCGACAGGGGGCAGGATCAGCCCCAGCATTTT
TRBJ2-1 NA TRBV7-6 CASSPRLELRNNEQFF TGTGCCAGCAGCCCCCGACTAGAGCTACGCAACAATGAGCAGTTCTTC
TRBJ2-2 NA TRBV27 CASSFPPSTGLTGELFF TGTGCCAGCAGTTTCCCGCCTTCGACAGGATTAACCGGGGAGCTGTTTTTT
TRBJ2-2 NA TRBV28 CASSLPLAGQTNTGELFF TGTGCCAGCAGTCTCCCCCTGGCGGGGCAAACGAACACCGGGGAGCTGTTTTTT
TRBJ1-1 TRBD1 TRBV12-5 CASGLVLTGEAFF TGTGCTAGTGGTTTGGTACTAACAGGGGAGGCTTTCTTT
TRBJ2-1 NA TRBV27 CASSLLNEQFF TGTGCCAGCAGTTTACTCAATGAGCAGTTCTTC
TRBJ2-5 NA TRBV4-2 CASSPPPRGLQETQYF TGTGCCAGCAGCCCTCCGCCGCGGGGACTCCAAGAGACCCAGTACTTC
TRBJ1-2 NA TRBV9 CASFRNYGYTF TGTGCCAGCTTCAGAAACTATGGCTACACCTTC